These 5 T cell receptor beta chains originate from one sample sequenced in a study of radiotherapy plus CTLA-4 blockade in lung cancer. Assay: immunoSEQ multiplex PCR; the TCRdb copy retains only in-frame clones and omits some. The table has 70,000 to 95,000 clones, about 80% seen once. The sequencing here drew on peripheral blood, taken from a patient treated with radiotherapy plus ipilimumab. These receptors originate from a human donor with non-small cell lung cancer that progressed on radiotherapy plus ipilimumab.

This chain's CDR3 is CATMGQGYEQYF. CDR3 DNA: TGTGCCACCATGGGACAGGGATACGAGCAGTACTTC. This rearrangement joins TRBV10-3 to TRBJ2-7, with 9 bases aligning to TRBD1. V lost 10 bases to trimming and J lost 4 bases; unmatched junction nucleotides: 5. CDR1 is ENHRY and CDR2 is SYGVKD in the germline V gene. This CDR3 contains 12 residues.

The chain recombines TRBV30 with TRBJ1-6; D unclear. CDR3 size: 13 residues. Trimming pared 1 base from V and 8 bases from J, leaving 9 bases between. The germline V gene encodes CDR1 GTSNPN and CDR2 SVGIG (reference sequence). The CDR3 is CAWSGSEDSPLHF. CDR3 nucleotides: TGTGCCTGGAGTGGCAGCGAAGATTCACCCCTCCACTTT.

A note on this clone: The junction departs from germline at one end; a sequencing error may be responsible. The chain is built from TRBV5-1 and TRBJ2-1; the D gene is possibly TRBD2 (6 bases). Germline CDR1 and CDR2: SGHRS and YFSETQ. CDR3 length equals 14 residues. CDR3 protein: CANSPNPGRNEQFF. The CDR3 nucleotides read TGCGCCAACAGCCCCAATCCGGGGAGGAATGAGCAGTTCTTC.

The chain recombines TRBV5-6 with TRBJ1-2; 7 nucleotides align to TRBD1. The length of the CDR3 is 15 residues. CDR1 SGHDT and CDR2 YYEEEE come from the germline V gene. The ends lost 5 bases at V and 4 bases at J; junction bases unmatched: 11. CDR3 region: CASRRGGGAGYGYTF. Here the CDR3 DNA reads TGTGCCAGCAGAAGGGGAGGGGGCGCCGGCTATGGCTACACCTTC.

The rearrangement uses TRBV19 and TRBJ1-5; a possible D gene is TRBD1 (6 bases). The V end lost 6 bases, the J end lost 6 bases, and 18 bases lay between the germline ends. From germline, CDR1 is LNHDA and CDR2 SQIVND (reference sequence). The CDR3 loop spans 15 amino acids. The CDR3: CASRDGQSVIQPQHF. The CDR3 DNA sequence: TGTGCCAGTAGGGACGGACAGAGTGTTATTCAGCCCCAGCATTTT.